These 10 T cell receptor beta chains originate from one sample sequenced in a study of beta chain features in type 1 diabetes. Of the isolated RNA, all was reverse transcribed, and so the sequenced material was expressed TCRB transcripts. The protocol was immunoSEQ multiplex PCR, while the TCRdb copy is restricted to in-frame clones and leaves out a portion. The sample includes roughly 280,000 clones, approximately 25% of them seen just once. The antigens for these receptors are not known. General study findings and limits: The study found moderately but significantly shorter TCRB CDR3s in all four CD4+ subsets of Type 1 diabetes patients.

Material for sequencing was naive CD4+ T cells from blood. The receptors originated from a woman aged 25 to 39 with type 1 diabetes.

The rearrangement joins TRBV30 to TRBJ2-5; possibly TRBD1 for D (6 bases). Germline lookup yields CDR1 GTSNPN and CDR2 SVGIG (reference sequence). CDR3 length equals 12 residues. V was shortened by 5 bases and J by 4 bases, with 11 bases between the two germline ends. This chain's CDR3 is CAWAKGGETQYF. The CDR3 DNA follows: TGTGCCTGGGCGAAAGGGGGAGAGACCCAGTACTTC. The full variable domain, rest sourced from reference TRBV30 and TRBJ2-5, is SQTIHQWPATLVQPVGSPLSLECTVEGTSNPNLYWYRQAAGRGLQLLFYSVGIGQISSEVPQNLSASRPQDRQFILSSKKLLLSDSGFYLCAWAKGGETQYFGPGTRLLVL.

This rearrangement joins TRBV30 to TRBJ1-1; weak D call: TRBD1 (5 bases). V gave up 3 bases and J gave up 3 bases, with 11 bases separating them. The CDR3 length is 13 residues. CDR1 and CDR2 from the germline V gene are GTSNPN and SVGIG (reference sequence). The CDR3 coding sequence is TGTGCCTGGAGCCCTGACAGTGACACTGAAGCTTTCTTT. This encodes CAWSPDSDTEAFF. Complete variable domain (other parts from reference TRBV30 and TRBJ1-1): SQTIHQWPATLVQPVGSPLSLECTVEGTSNPNLYWYRQAAGRGLQLLFYSVGIGQISSEVPQNLSASRPQDRQFILSSKKLLLSDSGFYLCAWSPDSDTEAFFGQGTRLTVV.

The chain uses TRBV28 and TRBJ2-1, with D perhaps matching TRBD2 (6 bases). CDR3 length: 14 amino acids. V lost 11 bases to trimming and J lost 0 bases, with 14 bases between them. From germline, CDR1 is MDHEN and CDR2 SYDVKM. CDR3 DNA sequence: TGTGCCTGCCAGGAGGGGAGCTCCTACAATGAGCAGTTCTTC. Translated, it gives CACQEGSSYNEQFF.

The gene calls are TRBV2 and TRBJ1-1; D might be TRBD1 (5 bases). This CDR3 spans 13 amino acids. Germline values: CDR1 SNHLY, CDR2 FYNNEI. With 8 bases removed from V and 1 base from J, the gap between germline ends came to 11 bases. The CDR3 loop is CASGRQSNTEAFF. Written as DNA, the CDR3 is TGTGCCAGCGGTAGACAGTCGAACACTGAAGCTTTCTTT.

The CDR3 DNA is TGTGCCAGCAGTTACCCCATTGATCAGCCCCAGCATTTT. It yields the protein CASSYPIDQPQHF. V is TRBV6-6 and J is TRBJ1-5; D remains unclear. Trimming cost V 2 bases and J 5 bases, with 7 bases left between them. This CDR3 is 13 amino acids long. The germline V gene has CDR1 MNHNY and CDR2 SVGAGI (reference sequence).

The chain uses TRBV5-6 and TRBJ1-1, with D uncertain. The CDR3 has 13 residues. V was shortened by 1 base and J by 1 base, with 5 bases between the two germline ends. Germline V lookup: CDR1 SGHDT, CDR2 YYEEEE. CDR3 nucleotide sequence: TGTGCCAGCAGCTTGCGACAGAACACTGAAGCTTTCTTT. It encodes CASSLRQNTEAFF.

This rearrangement joins TRBV5-6 to TRBJ1-1, with D perhaps matching TRBD1 (6 bases). The CDR3 totals 14 residues. Germline assignment: CDR1 SGHDT and CDR2 YYEEEE. V dropped 4 bases and J dropped 2 bases, with 12 bases sitting between them. The CDR3, as DNA: TGTGCCAGCAGCCATGGGGGCTTAAACACTGAAGCTTTCTTT. As protein: CASSHGGLNTEAFF.

V usage is TRBV7-8 and J usage is TRBJ2-7, with 12 bases matching TRBD2. The germline gives CDR1 SGHVS, CDR2 FQNEAQ. V dropped 5 bases and J dropped 5; count of bases not matched to a gene: 10. The CDR3 loop spans 16 amino acids. CDR3 coding DNA: TGTGCCAGCAGCGCCCGAGGACTAGCGGGATTCGACGAGCAGTACTTC. This translates into CASSARGLAGFDEQYF.

The table lists this clone with a few counts. The genes are TRBV30 and TRBJ1-5; possible D gene TRBD1, 5 bases. Germline CDR1 is GTSNPN and CDR2 is SVGIG (reference sequence). V lost 3 bases and J lost 3, with 9 bases in between. The CDR3 totals 13 residues. In DNA form, the CDR3 reads TGTGCCTGGAGCAGGGTATACAATCAGCCCCAGCATTTT. This translates into CAWSRVYNQPQHF. Full variable domain (rest looked up from reference TRBV30 and TRBJ1-5): SQTIHQWPATLVQPVGSPLSLECTVEGTSNPNLYWYRQAAGRGLQLLFYSVGIGQISSEVPQNLSASRPQDRQFILSSKKLLLSDSGFYLCAWSRVYNQPQHFGDGTRLSIL.

The chain uses TRBV30 and TRBJ1-2; 7 bases match TRBD1. The CDR3 spans 15 residues. After removal of 3 bases from V and 4 bases from J, the junction contained 11 bases not matched to a gene. Germline CDR1 is GTSNPN and CDR2 is SVGIG (reference sequence). Here the CDR3 reads CAWRGTPRGTYGYTF. The CDR3 region has the DNA TGTGCCTGGAGAGGGACGCCCAGGGGGACCTATGGCTACACCTTC.